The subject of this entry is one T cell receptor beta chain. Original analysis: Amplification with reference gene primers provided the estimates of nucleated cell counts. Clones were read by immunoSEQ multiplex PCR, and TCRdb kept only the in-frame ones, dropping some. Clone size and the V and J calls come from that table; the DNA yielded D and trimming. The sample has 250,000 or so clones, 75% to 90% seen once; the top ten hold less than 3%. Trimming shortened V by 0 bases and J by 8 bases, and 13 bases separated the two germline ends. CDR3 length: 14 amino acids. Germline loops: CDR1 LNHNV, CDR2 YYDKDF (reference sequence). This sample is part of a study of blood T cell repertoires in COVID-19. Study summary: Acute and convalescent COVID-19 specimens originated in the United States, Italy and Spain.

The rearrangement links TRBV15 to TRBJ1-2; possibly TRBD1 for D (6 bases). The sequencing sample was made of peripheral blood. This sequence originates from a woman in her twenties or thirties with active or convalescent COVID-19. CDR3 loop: CATSRDVEQGGYTF. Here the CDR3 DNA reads TGTGCCACCAGCAGAGATGTGGAGCAGGGGGGCTACACCTTC.